The subject of this entry is one T cell receptor (beta chain). Its matching antigen is unknown. This sample was included in a study of CXCR3-negative and CXCR3-positive naive CD8 T cells. Study-level information: For each library, about 1.5 +/- 0.3 million TRB reads were obtained, 120 million to 150 million in total.

Study-wide points: With CXCR3 expression partially decreased after cryopreservation, most assays relied on fresh PBMCs. From TRB CDR3 properties, TCR strength was inferred; surface CD5 did not differ between naive subsets.

The authors gated naive CD8+ T cells as CD45RO-CCR7+CD27+CD95-. The CDR3 has 17 amino acids. The germline V gene encodes CDR1 SGHTA and CDR2 FQGNSA. The libraries of TRB cDNA were constructed through 5' RACE using UMI labels. With the 5' RACE reads reprocessed, TCRdb shows one record per CDR3 protein and no DNA. With approximately 24,000 distinct CDR3 sequences in the sample, the ten largest clones hold around 2.8%. This sequence was found in a human donor in good health. Some clones in this sample may be carry-over from other donors' samples. This chain joins TRBV7-2 and TRBJ2-7; the TRBD1 assignment by TCRdb is unverifiable without DNA. Sequenced input: naive CXCR3- CD8+ T cells from blood. The subset denotes: CD45RO-CCR7+CD27+CD95- naive CD8+ T cells lacking CXCR3 (TNR3-). The chain's CDR3 is CASSLTAGARSSYEQYF.